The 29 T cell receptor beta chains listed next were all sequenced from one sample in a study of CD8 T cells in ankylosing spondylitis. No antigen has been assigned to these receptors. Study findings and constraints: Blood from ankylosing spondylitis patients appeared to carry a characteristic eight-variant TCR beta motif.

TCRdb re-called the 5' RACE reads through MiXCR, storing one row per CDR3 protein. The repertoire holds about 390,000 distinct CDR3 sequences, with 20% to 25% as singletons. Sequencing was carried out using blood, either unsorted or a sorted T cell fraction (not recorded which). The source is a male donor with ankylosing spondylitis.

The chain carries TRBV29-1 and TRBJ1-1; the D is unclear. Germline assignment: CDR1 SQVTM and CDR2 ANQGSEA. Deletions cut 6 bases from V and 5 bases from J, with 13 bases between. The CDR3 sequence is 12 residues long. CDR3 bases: TGCAGCGTGGTGAACCCCGGGACTGAAGCTTTCTTT. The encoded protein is CSVVNPGTEAFF.

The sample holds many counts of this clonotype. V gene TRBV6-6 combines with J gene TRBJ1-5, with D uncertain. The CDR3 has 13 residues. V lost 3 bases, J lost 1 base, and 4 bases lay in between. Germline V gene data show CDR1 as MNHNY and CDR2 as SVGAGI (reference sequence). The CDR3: CASSYDSNQPQHF. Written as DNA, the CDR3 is TGTGCCAGCAGTTATGACAGCAATCAGCCCCAGCATTTT.

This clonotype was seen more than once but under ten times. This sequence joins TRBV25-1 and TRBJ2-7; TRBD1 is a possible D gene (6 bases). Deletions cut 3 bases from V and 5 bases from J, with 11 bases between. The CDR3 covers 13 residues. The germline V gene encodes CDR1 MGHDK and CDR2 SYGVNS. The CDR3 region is CASSEYRVNEQYF. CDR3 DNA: TGTGCCAGCAGTGAGTACAGGGTGAACGAGCAGTACTTC.

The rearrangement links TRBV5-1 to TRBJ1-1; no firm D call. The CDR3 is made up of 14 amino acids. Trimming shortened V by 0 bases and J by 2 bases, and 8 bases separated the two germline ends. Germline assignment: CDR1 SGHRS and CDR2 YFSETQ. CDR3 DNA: TGCGCCAGCAGCTTGGCCCAGAGTAACACTGAAGCTTTCTTT. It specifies CASSLAQSNTEAFF. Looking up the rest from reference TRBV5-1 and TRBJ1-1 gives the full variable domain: KAGVTQTPRYLIKTRGQQVTLSCSPISGHRSVSWYQQTPGQGLQFLFEYFSETQRNKGNFPGRFSGRQFSNSRSEMNVSTLELGDSALYLCASSLAQSNTEAFFGQGTRLTVV.

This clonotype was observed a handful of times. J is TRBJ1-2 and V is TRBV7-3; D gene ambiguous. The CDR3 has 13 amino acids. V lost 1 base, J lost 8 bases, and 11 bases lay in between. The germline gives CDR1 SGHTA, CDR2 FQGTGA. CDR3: CASSLNPEGGYTF. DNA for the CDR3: TGTGCCAGCAGCTTAAATCCGGAAGGGGGCTACACCTTC.

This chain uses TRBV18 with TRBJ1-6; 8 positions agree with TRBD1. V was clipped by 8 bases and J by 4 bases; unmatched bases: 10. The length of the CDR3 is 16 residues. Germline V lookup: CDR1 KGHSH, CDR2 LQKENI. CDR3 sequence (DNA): TGTGCCAGCGCCCGAAACCGACAGGGGTATAATTCACCCCTCCACTTT. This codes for CASARNRQGYNSPLHF.

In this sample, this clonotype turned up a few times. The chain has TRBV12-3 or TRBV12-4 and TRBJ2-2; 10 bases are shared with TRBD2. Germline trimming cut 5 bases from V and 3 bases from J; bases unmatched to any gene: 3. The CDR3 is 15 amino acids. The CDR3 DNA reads TGTGCCAGCAGTCCGGGACTAGCGTACACCGGGGAGCTGTTTTTT. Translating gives CASSPGLAYTGELFF.

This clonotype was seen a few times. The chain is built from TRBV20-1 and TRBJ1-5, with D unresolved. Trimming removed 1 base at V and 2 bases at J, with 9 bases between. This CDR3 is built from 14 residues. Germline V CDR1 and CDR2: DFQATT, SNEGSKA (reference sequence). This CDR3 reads CSARGRAGNQPQHF. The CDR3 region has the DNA TGCAGTGCTAGAGGCCGGGCGGGCAATCAGCCCCAGCATTTT.

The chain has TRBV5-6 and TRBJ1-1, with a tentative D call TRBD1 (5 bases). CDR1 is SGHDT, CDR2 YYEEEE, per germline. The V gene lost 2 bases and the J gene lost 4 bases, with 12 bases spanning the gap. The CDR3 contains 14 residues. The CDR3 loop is CASSLGARSTEAFF. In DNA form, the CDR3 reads TGTGCCAGCAGCTTAGGGGCTCGGAGCACTGAAGCTTTCTTT. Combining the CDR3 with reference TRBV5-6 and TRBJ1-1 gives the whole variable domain DAGVTQSPTHLIKTRGQQVTLRCSPKSGHDTVSWYQQALGQGPQFIFQYYEEEERQRGNFPDRFSGHQFPNYSSELNVNALLLGDSALYLCASSLGARSTEAFFGQGTRLTVV.

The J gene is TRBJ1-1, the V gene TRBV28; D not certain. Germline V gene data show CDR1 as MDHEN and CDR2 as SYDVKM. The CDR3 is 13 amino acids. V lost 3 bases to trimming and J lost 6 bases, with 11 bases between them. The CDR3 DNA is TGTGCCAGCAGTTTTGAACGTCGGTCTGAAGCTTTCTTT. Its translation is CASSFERRSEAFF.

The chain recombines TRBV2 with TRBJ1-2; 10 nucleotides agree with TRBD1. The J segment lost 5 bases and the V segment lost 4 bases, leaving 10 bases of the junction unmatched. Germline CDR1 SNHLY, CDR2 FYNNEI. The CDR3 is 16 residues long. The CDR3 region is CASSVDRGELVYGYTF. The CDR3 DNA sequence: TGTGCCAGCAGTGTGGACAGGGGGGAGCTCGTTTATGGCTACACCTTC.

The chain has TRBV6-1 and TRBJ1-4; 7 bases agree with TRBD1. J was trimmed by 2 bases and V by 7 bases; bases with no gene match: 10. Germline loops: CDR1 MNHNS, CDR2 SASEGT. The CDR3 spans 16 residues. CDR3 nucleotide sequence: TGTGCCAGCATTGGACAGGCGACAATCACTAATGAAAAACTGTTTTTT. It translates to CASIGQATITNEKLFF.

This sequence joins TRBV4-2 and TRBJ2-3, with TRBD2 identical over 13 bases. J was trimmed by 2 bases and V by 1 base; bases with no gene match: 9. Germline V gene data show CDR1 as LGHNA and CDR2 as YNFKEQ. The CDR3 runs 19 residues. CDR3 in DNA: TGTGCCAGCAGCCAAGCCCTGGGACTAGCGGGAACCTTCACAGATACGCAGTATTTT. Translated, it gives CASSQALGLAGTFTDTQYF.

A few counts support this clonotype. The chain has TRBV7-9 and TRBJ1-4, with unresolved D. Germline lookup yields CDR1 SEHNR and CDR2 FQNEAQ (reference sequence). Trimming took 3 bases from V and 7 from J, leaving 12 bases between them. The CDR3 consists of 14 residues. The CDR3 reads CASSLKQEGEKLFF. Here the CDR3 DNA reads TGTGCCAGCAGCTTGAAGCAGGAGGGTGAAAAACTGTTTTTT.

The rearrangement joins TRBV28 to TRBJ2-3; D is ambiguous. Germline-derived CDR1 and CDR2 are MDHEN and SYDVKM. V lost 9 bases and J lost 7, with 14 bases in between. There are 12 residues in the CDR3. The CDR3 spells CASQAHGNTQYF. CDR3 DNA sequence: TGTGCCAGTCAGGCCCACGGAAATACGCAGTATTTT.

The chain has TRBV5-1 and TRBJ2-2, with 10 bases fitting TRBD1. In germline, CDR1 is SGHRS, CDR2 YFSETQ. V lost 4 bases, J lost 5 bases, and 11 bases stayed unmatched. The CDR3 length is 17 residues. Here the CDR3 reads CASSLDRRDRGTGELFF. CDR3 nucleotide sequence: TGCGCCAGCAGCCTCGACCGACGGGACAGGGGAACCGGGGAGCTGTTTTTT.

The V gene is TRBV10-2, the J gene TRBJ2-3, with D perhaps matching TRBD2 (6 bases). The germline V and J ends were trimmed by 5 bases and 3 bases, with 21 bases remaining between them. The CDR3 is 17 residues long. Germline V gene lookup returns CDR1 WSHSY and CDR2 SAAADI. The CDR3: CASSPGPGQRVTDTQYF. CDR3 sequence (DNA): TGCGCCAGCAGTCCCGGGCCGGGTCAGCGGGTGACAGATACGCAGTATTTT.

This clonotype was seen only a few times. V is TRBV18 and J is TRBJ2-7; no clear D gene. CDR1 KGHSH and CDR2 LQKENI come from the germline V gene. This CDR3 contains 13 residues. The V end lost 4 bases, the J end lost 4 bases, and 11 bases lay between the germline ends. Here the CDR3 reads CASSQTNSYEQYF. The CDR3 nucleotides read TGTGCCAGCTCACAGACAAACAGTTACGAGCAGTACTTC.

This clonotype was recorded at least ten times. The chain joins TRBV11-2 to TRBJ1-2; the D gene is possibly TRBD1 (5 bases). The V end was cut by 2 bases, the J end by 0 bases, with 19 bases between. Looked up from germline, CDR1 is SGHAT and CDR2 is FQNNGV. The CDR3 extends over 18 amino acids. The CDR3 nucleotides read TGTGCCAGCAGCTTAAATCCCGCCAGGGCCTTAGCTAACTATGGCTACACCTTC. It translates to CASSLNPARALANYGYTF.

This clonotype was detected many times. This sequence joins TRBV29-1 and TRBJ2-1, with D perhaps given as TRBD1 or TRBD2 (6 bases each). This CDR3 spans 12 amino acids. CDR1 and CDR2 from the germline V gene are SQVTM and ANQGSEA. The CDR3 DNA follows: TGCAGTTTTACCTGGACGGGGGCTGAGCAGTTCTTC. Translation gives CSFTWTGAEQFF.

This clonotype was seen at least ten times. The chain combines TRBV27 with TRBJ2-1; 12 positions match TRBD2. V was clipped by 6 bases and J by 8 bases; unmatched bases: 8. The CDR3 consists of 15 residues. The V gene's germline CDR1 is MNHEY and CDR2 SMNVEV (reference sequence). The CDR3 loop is CASSLTGLAGDEQFF. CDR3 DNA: TGTGCCAGCAGCCTGACGGGACTAGCGGGTGATGAGCAGTTCTTC.

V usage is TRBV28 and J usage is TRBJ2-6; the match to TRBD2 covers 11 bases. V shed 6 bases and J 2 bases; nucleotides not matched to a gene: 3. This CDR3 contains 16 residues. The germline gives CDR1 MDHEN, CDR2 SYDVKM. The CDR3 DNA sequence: TGTGCCAGCAGCCCACTAGCGGGAGCTGGGGCCAACGTCCTGACTTTC. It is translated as CASSPLAGAGANVLTF.

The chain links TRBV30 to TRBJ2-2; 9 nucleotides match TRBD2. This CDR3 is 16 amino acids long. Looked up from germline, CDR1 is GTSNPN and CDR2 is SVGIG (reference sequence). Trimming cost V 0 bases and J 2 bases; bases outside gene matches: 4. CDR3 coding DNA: TGTGCCTGGAGTGTACAAGCGGGAGGAAACACCGGGGAGCTGTTTTTT. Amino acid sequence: CAWSVQAGGNTGELFF.

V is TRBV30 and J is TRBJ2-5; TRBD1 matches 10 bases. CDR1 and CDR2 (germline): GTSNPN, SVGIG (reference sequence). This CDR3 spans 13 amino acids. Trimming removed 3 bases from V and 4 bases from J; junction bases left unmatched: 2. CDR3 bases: TGTGCCTGGAGCAGACAGGGGGCAGAGACCCAGTACTTC. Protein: CAWSRQGAETQYF.

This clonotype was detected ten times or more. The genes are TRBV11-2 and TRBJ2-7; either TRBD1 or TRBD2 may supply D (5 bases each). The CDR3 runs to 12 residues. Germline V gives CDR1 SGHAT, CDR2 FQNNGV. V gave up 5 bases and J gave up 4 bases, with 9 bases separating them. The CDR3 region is CASSPGPYEQYF. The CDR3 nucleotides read TGTGCCAGCAGCCCGGGACCTTACGAGCAGTACTTC.

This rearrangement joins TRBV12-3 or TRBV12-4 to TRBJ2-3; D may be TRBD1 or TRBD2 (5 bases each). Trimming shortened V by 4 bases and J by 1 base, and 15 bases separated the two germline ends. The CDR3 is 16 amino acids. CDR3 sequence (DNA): TGTGCCAGCAGTTACCCCCCGGGACCCGGCACAGATACGCAGTATTTT. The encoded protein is CASSYPPGPGTDTQYF.

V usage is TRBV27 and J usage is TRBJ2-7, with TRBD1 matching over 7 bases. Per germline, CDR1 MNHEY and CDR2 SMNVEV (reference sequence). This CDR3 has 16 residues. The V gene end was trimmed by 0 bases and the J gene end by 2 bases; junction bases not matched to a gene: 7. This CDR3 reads CASSLSGDSITYEQYF. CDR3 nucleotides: TGTGCCAGCAGTTTATCCGGGGACAGCATTACCTACGAGCAGTACTTC.

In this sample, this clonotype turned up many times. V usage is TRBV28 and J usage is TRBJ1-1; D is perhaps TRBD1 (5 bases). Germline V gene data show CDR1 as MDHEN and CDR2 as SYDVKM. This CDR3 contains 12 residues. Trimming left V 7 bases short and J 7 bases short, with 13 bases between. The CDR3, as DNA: TGTGCCAGCAAGGCAGGGCGGGATGAAGCTTTCTTT. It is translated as CASKAGRDEAFF.

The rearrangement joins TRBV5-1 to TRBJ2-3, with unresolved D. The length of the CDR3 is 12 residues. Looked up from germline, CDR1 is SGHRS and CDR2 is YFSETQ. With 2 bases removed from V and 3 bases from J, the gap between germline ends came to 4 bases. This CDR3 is CASSFMTDTQYF. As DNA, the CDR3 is TGCGCCAGCAGCTTTATGACAGATACGCAGTATTTT.